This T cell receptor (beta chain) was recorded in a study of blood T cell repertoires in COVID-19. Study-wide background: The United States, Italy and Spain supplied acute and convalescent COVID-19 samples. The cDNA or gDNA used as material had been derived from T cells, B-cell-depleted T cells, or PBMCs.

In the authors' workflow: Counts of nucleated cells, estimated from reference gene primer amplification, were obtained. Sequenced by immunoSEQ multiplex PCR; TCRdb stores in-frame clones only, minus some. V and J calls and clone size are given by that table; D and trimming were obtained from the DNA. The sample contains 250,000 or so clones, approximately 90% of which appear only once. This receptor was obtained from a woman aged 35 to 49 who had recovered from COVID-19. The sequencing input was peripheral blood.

The CDR3 region has the DNA TGTGCCAGTAGTATCTCCCGTACAGCCGCCGAGCTGTTTTTT. Encoded protein: CASSISRTAAELFF. The gene calls are TRBV19 and TRBJ2-2; D unresolved. V was shortened by 3 bases and J by 11 bases, with 16 bases between the two germline ends. CDR1 LNHDA and CDR2 SQIVND come from the germline V gene (reference sequence). The CDR3 totals 14 residues.